This TCR beta chain was profiled in a study of cytomegalovirus exposure and HLA in healthy donors. TCRdb's copy holds only in-frame clones and misses some; the assay was immunoSEQ multiplex PCR. The sample lists roughly 240,000 clones; about 83% were seen once. Per germline, CDR1 SGHRS and CDR2 YFSETQ. This CDR3 spans 20 amino acids. V gave up 5 bases and J gave up 3 bases; unmatched junction bases: 21. This clone has just one count. This chain joins TRBV5-1 and TRBJ2-7, with 12 bases aligning to TRBD1. This TCR was sampled from a young man in good health and CMV-seronegative. Input material: PBMCs. Here the CDR3 DNA reads TGCGCCAGCAGTCCAAAGCCGGGACAGGGGGCTTTTGGGATCATCTACGAGCAGTACTTC. Amino acids: CASSPKPGQGAFGIIYEQYF.